This TCR beta chain was profiled in a study of regulatory T cells in long-lasting Graves disease. Study-wide results and caveats: The study examined only peripheral blood, not thyroid tissue. Persistent Graves' patients had lower TCR diversity than newly diagnosed ones.

The germline V and J ends were trimmed by 5 bases and 2 bases, with 9 bases remaining between them. CDR3 length: 14 amino acids. The germline V gene has CDR1 KGHDR and CDR2 SFDVKD. This sample's time point: newly diagnosed GD, antithyroid drugs for less than 3 months. TCR sequences were obtained from RNA taken from PBMCs. TCR beta libraries were built with iRepertoire HTBI primers and Arm-PCR of CDR3 regions. Each CDR3 protein gets one entry after TCRdb re-called the multiplex PCR reads with MiXCR. The sample lists over 350,000 distinct CDR3 sequences, 12% to 15% occurring once. Many counts were recorded for this clonotype. Its matching antigen is unknown. The same sample was also studied in work on T cells in Graves' hyperthyroidism and ophthalmopathy.

The chain recombines TRBV24-1 with TRBJ2-1, with D hard to call. This TCR derives from a woman aged 50 to 60 with Graves disease. The specimen comprised peripheral blood mononuclear cells (PBMCs), sampled at new diagnosis, from a patient treated with antithyroid drugs. The CDR3, as DNA: TGTGCCACCAGTGGGAGTTCGGCCTACAATGAGCAGTTCTTC. Amino acids: CATSGSSAYNEQFF.